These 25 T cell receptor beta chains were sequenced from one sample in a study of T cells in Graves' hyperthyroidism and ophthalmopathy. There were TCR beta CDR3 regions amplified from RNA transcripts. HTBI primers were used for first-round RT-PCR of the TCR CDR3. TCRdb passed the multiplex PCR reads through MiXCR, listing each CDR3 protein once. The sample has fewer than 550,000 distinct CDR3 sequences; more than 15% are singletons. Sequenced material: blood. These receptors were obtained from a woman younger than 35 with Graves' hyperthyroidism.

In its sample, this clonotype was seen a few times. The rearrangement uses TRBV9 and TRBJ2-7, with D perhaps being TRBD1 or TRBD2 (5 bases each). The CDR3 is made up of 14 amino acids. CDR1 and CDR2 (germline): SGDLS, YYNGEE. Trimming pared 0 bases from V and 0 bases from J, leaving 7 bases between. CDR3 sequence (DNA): TGTGCCAGCAGCGTAGGGGGGAACTCCTACGAGCAGTACTTC. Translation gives CASSVGGNSYEQYF. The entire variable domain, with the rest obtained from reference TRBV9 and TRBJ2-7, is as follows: DSGVTQTPKHLITATGQRVTLRCSPRSGDLSVYWYQQSLDQGLQFLIQYYNGEERAKGNILERFSAQQFPDLHSELNLSSLELGDSALYFCASSVGGNSYEQYFGPGTRLTVT.

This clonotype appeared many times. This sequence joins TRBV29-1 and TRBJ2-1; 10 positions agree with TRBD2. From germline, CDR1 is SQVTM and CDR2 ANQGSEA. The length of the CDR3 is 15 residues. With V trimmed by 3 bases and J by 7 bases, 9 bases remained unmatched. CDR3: CSVEGGTSALNEQFF. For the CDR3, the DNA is TGCAGCGTTGAGGGCGGGACTAGCGCCCTAAATGAGCAGTTCTTC.

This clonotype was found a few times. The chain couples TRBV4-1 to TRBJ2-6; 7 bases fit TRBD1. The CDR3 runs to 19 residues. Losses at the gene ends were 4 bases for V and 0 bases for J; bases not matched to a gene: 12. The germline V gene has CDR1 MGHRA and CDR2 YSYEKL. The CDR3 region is CASSPWGTERLSGANVLTF. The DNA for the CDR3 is TGCGCCAGCAGCCCGTGGGGGACAGAACGTCTCTCTGGGGCCAACGTCCTGACTTTC.

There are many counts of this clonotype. CDR3 region: CASSPLGELQPQHF. The CDR3, as DNA: TGTGCCAGCAGCCCACTGGGGGAGCTTCAGCCCCAGCATTTT. The chain uses TRBV3-1 and TRBJ1-5, with TRBD1 as a possible D gene (5 bases). The V end was cut by 4 bases, the J end by 6 bases, with 13 bases between. There are 14 residues in the CDR3. CDR1 and CDR2 (germline): LGHDT, YNNKEL (reference sequence).

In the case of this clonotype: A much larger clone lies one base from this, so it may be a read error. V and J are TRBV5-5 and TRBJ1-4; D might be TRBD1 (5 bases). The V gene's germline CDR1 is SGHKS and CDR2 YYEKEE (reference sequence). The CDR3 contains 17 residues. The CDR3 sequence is CASSLAAGRGTNGKLFF. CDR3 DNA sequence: TGTGCCAGCAGCTTGGCTGCGGGGAGGGGCACTAATGGAAAACTGTTTTTT.

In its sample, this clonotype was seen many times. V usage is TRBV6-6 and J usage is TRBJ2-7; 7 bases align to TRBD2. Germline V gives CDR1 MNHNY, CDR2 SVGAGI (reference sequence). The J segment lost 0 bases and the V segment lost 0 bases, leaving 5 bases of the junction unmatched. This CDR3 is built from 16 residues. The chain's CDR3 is CASSYSMGGSSYEQYF. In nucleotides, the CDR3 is TGTGCCAGCAGTTACTCGATGGGCGGGAGCTCCTACGAGCAGTACTTC.

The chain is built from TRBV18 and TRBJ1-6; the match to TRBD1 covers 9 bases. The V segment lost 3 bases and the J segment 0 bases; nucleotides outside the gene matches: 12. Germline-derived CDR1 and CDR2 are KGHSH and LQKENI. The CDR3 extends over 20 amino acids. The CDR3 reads CASSPSATGGVSSYNSPLHF. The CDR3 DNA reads TGTGCCAGCTCACCGAGTGCGACAGGGGGTGTCAGCTCCTATAATTCACCCCTCCACTTT.

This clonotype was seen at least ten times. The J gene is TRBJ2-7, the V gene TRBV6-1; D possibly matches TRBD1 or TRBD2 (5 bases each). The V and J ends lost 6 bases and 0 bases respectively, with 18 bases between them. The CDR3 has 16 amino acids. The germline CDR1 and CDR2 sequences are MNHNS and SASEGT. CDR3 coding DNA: TGTGCCAGCAGCCACCAAAAGGGACCGATCTCCTACGAGCAGTACTTC. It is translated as CASSHQKGPISYEQYF.

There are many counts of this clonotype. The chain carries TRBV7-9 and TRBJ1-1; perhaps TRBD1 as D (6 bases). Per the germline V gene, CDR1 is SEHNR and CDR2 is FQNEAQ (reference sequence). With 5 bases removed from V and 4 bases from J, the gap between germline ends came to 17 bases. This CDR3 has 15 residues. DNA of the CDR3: TGTGCCAGCAGCACAACAGGGAGAAGTAGCACTGAAGCTTTCTTT. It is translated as CASSTTGRSSTEAFF. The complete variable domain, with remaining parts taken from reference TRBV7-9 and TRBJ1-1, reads DTGVSQNPRHKITKRGQNVTFRCDPISEHNRLYWYRQTLGQGPEFLTYFQNEAQLEKSRLLSDRFSAERPKGSFSTLEIQRTEQGDSAMYLCASSTTGRSSTEAFFGQGTRLTVV.

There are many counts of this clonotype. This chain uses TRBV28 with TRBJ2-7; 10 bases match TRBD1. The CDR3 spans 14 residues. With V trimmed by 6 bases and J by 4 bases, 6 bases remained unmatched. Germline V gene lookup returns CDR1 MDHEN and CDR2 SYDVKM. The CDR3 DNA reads TGTGCCAGCAGCCTCCCGGGACAGGGGTACGAGCAGTACTTC. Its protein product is CASSLPGQGYEQYF.

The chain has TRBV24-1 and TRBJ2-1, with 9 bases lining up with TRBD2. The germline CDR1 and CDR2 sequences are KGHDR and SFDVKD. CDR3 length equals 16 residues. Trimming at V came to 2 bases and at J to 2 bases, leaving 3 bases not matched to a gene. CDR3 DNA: TGTGCCACCAGTGATTCCATAGCGGGAGCCTACAATGAGCAGTTCTTC. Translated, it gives CATSDSIAGAYNEQFF.

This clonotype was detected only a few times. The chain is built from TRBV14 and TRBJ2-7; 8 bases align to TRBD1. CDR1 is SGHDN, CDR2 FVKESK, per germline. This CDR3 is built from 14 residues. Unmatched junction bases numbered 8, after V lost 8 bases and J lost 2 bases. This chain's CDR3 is CASGGQVLPYEQYF. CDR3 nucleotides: TGTGCCAGCGGGGGACAGGTTCTTCCCTACGAGCAGTACTTC.

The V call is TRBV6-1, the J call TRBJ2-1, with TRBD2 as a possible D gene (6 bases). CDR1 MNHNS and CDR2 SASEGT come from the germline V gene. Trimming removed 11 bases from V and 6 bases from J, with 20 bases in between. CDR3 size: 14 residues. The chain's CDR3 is CASRAASESNEQFF. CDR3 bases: TGTGCCTCTCGGGCGGCTAGCGAAAGCAATGAGCAGTTCTTC.

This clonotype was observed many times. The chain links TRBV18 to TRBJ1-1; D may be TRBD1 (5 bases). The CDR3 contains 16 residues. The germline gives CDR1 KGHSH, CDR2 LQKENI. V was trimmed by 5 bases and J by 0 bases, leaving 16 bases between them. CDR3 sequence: CASSGSGASMNTEAFF. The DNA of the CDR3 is TGTGCCAGCTCAGGTAGCGGGGCGTCTATGAACACTGAAGCTTTCTTT. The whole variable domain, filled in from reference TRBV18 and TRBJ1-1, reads NAGVMQNPRHLVRRRGQEARLRCSPMKGHSHVYWYRQLPEEGLKFMVYLQKENIIDESGMPKERFSAEFPKEGPSILRIQQVVRGDSAAYFCASSGSGASMNTEAFFGQGTRLTVV.

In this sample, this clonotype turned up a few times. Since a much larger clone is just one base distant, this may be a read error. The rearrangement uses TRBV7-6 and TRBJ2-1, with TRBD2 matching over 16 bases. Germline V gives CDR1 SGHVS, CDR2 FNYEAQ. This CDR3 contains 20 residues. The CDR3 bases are TGTGCCAGCAGCGTTCGCCTCGGGACTAGCGGGGGGGCCGCCTACAGTGAGCAGTTCTTC. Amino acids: CASSVRLGTSGGAAYSEQFF.

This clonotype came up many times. The CDR3 region is CSARGMGQLMNTEAFF. Written as DNA, the CDR3 is TGCAGTGCTAGGGGTATGGGACAACTTATGAACACTGAAGCTTTCTTT. The chain links TRBV20-1 to TRBJ1-1; tentatively, D is TRBD1 (6 bases). The CDR3 has 16 residues. V was cut by 3 bases and J by 0 bases, with 17 bases left in between. Germline V CDR1 and CDR2: DFQATT, SNEGSKA (reference sequence).

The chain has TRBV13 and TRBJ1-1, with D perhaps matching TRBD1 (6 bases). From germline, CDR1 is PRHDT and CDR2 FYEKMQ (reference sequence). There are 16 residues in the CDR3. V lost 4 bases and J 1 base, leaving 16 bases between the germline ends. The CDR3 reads CASSWTVQGRNTEAFF. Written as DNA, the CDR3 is TGTGCCAGCAGCTGGACTGTACAGGGCAGGAACACTGAAGCTTTCTTT.

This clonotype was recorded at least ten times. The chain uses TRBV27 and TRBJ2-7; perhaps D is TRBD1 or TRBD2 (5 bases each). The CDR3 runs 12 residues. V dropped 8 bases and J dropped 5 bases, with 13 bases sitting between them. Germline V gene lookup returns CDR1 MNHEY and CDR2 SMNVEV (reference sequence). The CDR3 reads CASFGSGHEQYF. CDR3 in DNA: TGTGCCAGCTTTGGGTCGGGGCACGAGCAGTACTTC.

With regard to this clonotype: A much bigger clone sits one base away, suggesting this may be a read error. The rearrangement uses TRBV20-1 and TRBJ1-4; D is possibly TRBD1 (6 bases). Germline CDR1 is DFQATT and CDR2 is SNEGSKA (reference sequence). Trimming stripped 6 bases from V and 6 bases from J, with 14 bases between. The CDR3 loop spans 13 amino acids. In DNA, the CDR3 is TGCAGTGCCGCAACAGGGATGGATGAAAAACTGTTTTTT. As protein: CSAATGMDEKLFF.

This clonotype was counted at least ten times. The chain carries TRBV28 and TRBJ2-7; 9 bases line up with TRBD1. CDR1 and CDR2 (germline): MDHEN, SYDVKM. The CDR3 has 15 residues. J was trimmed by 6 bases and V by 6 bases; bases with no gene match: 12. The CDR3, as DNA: TGTGCCAGCAGATCCCCCGGGACAGGGTTATCCGAGCAGTACTTC. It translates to CASRSPGTGLSEQYF.

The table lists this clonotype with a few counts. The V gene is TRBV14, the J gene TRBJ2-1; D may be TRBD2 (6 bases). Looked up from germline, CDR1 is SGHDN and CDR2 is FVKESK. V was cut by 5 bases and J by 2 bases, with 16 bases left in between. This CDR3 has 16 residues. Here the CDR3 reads CASSYLERGTYNEQFF. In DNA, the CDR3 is TGTGCCAGCAGCTACCTGGAACGGGGGACCTACAATGAGCAGTTCTTC.

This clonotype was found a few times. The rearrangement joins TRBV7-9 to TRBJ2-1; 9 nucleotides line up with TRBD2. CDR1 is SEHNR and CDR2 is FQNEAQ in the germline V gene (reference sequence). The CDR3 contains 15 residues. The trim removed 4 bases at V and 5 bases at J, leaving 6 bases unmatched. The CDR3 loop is CASSSRTSAHNEQFF. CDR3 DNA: TGTGCCAGCAGCTCAAGGACTAGCGCCCACAATGAGCAGTTCTTC.

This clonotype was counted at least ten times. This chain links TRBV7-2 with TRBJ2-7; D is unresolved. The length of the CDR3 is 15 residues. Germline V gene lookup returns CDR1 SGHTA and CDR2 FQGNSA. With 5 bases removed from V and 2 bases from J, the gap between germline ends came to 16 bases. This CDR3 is CASSDILLKPYEQYF. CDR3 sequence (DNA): TGTGCCAGCAGCGACATTTTGCTAAAGCCCTACGAGCAGTACTTC. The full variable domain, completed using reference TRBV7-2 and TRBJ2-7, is GAGVSQSPSNKVTEKGKDVELRCDPISGHTALYWYRQSLGQGLEFLIYFQGNSAPDKSGLPSDRFSAERTGGSVSTLTIQRTQQEDSAVYLCASSDILLKPYEQYFGPGTRLTVT.

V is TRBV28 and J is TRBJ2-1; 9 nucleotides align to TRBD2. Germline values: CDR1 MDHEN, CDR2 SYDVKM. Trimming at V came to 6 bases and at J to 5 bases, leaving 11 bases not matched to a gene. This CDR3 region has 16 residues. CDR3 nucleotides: TGTGCCAGCAGCCCTAATACCGGGACTAGCAACAATGAGCAGTTCTTC. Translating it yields CASSPNTGTSNNEQFF.

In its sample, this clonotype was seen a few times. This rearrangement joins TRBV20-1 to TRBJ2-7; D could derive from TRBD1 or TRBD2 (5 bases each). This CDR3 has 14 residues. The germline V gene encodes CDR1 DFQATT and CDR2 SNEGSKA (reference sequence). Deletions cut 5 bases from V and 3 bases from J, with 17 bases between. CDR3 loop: CSAGGPTYNYEQYF. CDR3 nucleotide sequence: TGCAGTGCTGGGGGACCAACTTATAACTACGAGCAGTACTTC.